The clone carrying this T cell receptor beta chain was observed many times. Its antigen is undetermined. The record originates from a study of T cell repertoires in cytomegalovirus infection. The V end was cut by 2 bases, the J end by 10 bases, with 6 bases between. Per germline, CDR1 SGHTA and CDR2 FQGNSA. CDR3 length equals 11 residues. MiXCR was run by TCRdb on the reads, yielding one entry per CDR3 protein. The table includes about 110,000 distinct CDR3 sequences, approximately 28% detected once. The receptor was isolated from a human donor in good health (CMV status not recorded). Some clones in this sample may be carry-over from other donors' samples. The sequences come from CD8+ T cells from cultured PBMCs, collected from culture after CMV antigen stimulation. The chain recombines TRBV7-2 with TRBJ2-1, with no clear D. CDR3 amino acids: CASSLKVEQFF. For the CDR3, the DNA is TGTGCCAGCAGCTTAAAGGTAGAGCAGTTCTTC.